Given below is one T cell receptor (beta chain) in context. Its antigen remains unidentified. Generated by immunoSEQ multiplex PCR, the TCRdb table keeps only in-frame clones and is missing some. The table has around 400,000 clones, 80% to 95% seen once. Specified treatment: some 19 received Ad26.COV2.S at low or high dose, single or two shots; five or six received placebo; per-sample allocation not given. Collection of the samples took place on day 63 after the first injection of vaccine or placebo. Boston provided a donor who was an adult aged 18-55 years. This sample is drawn from a study of Ad26.COV2.S vaccination and SARS-CoV-2 variants. The study, taken as a whole, reports: Responses of spike-specific T cells (both CD8+ and CD4+) reportedly showed substantial breadth after vaccination.

V lost 0 bases to trimming and J lost 7 bases, with 17 bases between them. The germline gives CDR1 GTSNPN, CDR2 SVGIG (reference sequence). The CDR3 runs 15 residues. This clonotype was sampled from a person between 18 and 59 years old who received the Ad26.COV2.S COVID-19 vaccine or a placebo. The sequencing here drew on peripheral blood, taken in a trial of Ad26.COV2.S vaccine versus placebo. This chain links TRBV30 with TRBJ2-3; D is perhaps TRBD1 (6 bases). CDR3 amino acids: CAWSVGRGPLYTQYF. CDR3 in DNA: TGTGCCTGGAGTGTAGGCAGGGGCCCATTGTATACGCAGTATTTT.